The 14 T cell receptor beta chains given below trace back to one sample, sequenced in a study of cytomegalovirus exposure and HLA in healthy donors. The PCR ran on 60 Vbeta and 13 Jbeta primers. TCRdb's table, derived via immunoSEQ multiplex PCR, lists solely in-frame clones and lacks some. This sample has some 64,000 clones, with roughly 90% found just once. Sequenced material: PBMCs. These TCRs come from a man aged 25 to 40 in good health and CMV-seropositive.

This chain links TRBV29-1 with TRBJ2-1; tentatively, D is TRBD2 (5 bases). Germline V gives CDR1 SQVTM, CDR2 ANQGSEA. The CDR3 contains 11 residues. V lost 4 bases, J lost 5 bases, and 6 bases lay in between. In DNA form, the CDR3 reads TGCAGCGTTGCCGGGGACAATGAGCAGTTCTTC. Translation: CSVAGDNEQFF.

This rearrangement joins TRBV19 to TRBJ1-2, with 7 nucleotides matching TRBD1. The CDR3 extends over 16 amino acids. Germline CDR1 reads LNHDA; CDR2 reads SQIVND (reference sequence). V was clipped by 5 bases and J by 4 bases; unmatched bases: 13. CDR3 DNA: TGTGCCAGTAGTGACCTCCCCTTGACAGGGATCTATGGCTACACCTTC. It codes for CASSDLPLTGIYGYTF.

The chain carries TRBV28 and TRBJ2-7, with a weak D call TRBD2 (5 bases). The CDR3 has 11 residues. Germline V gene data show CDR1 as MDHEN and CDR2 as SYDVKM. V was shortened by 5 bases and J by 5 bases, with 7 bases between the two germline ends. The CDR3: CASSEGHEQYF. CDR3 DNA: TGTGCCAGCAGTGAGGGCCACGAGCAGTACTTC.

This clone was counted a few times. CDR3 nucleotides: TGTGCCACCAGCTTTTCGGAGACAGTTCGGAACCAGCCCCAGCATTTT. Its protein is CATSFSETVRNQPQHF. This chain connects TRBV15 to TRBJ1-5, with a tentative D call TRBD1 (5 bases). V lost 5 bases and J lost 7, with 21 bases in between. The V gene's germline CDR1 is LNHNV and CDR2 YYDKDF (reference sequence). This CDR3 is built from 16 residues. The full variable domain, completed using reference TRBV15 and TRBJ1-5, is DAMVIQNPRYQVTQFGKPVTLSCSQTLNHNVMYWYQQKSSQAPKLLFHYYDKDFNNEADTPDNFQSRRPNTSFCFLDIRSPGLGDTAMYLCATSFSETVRNQPQHFGDGTRLSIL.

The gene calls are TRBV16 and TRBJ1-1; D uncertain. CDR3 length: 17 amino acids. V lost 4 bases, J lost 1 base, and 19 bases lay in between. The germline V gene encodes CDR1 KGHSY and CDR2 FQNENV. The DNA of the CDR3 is TGTGCCAGCAGCCCCGGGCTGGGGAGGGTTGAGAACACTGAAGCTTTCTTT. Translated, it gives CASSPGLGRVENTEAFF.

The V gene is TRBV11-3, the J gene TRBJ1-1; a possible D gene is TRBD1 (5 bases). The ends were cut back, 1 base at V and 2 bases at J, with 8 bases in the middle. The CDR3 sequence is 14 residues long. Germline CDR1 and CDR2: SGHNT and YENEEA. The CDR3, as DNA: TGTGCCAGCAGCTTAGGGGGCGTCAACACTGAAGCTTTCTTT. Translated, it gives CASSLGGVNTEAFF.

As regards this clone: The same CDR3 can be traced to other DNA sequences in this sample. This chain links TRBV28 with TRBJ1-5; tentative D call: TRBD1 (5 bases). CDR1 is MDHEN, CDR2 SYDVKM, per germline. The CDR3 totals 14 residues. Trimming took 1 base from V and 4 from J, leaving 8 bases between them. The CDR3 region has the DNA TGTGCCAGCAGTTTATCAGGGTTGAATCAGCCCCAGCATTTT. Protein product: CASSLSGLNQPQHF.

CDR3 sequence (DNA): TGTGCCAGCAGCTTACGAGGGGAGGATAATTCACCCCTCCACTTT. The encoded protein is CASSLRGEDNSPLHF. This sequence joins TRBV7-3 and TRBJ1-6, with a weak D call TRBD1 (5 bases). Germline CDR1 reads SGHTA; CDR2 reads FQGTGA. V lost 2 bases and J 5 bases, leaving 10 bases between the germline ends. CDR3 length: 15 amino acids. The whole variable domain, filled in from reference TRBV7-3 and TRBJ1-6, reads GAGVSQTPSNKVTEKGKYVELRCDPISGHTALYWYRQSLGQGPEFLIYFQGTGAADDSGLPNDRFFAVRPEGSVSTLKIQRTERGDSAVYLCASSLRGEDNSPLHFGNGTRLTVT.

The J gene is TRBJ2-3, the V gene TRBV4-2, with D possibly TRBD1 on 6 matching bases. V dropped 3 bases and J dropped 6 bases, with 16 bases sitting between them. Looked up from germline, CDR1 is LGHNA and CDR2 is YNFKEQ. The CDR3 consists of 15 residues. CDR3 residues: CASSQEHRARDTQYF. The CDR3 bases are TGTGCCAGCAGCCAGGAACACAGGGCAAGGGATACGCAGTATTTT.

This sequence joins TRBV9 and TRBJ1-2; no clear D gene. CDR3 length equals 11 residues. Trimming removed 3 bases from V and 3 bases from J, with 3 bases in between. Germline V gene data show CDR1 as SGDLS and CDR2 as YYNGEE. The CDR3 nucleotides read TGTGCCAGCAGCGGGCACTATGGCTACACCTTC. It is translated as CASSGHYGYTF.

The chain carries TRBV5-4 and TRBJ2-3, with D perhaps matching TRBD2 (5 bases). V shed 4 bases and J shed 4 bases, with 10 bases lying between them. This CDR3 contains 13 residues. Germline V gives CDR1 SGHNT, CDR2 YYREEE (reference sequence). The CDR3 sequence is CASSPTRADTQYF. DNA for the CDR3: TGTGCCAGCAGCCCTACGAGGGCAGATACGCAGTATTTT. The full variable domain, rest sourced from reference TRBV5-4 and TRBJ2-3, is ETGVTQSPTHLIKTRGQQVTLRCSSQSGHNTVSWYQQALGQGPQFIFQYYREEENGRGNFPPRFSGLQFPNYSSELNVNALELDDSALYLCASSPTRADTQYFGPGTRLTVL.

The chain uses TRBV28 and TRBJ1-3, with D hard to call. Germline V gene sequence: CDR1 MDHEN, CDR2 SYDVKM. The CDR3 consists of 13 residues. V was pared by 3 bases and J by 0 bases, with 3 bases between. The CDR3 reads CASSFGSGNTIYF. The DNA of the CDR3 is TGTGCCAGCAGTTTCGGCTCTGGAAACACCATATATTTT.

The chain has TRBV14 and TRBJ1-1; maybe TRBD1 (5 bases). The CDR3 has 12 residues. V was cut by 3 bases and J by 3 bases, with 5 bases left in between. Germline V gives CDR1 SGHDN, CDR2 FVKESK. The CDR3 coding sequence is TGTGCCAGCAGCCAGGGGCACACTGAAGCTTTCTTT. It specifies CASSQGHTEAFF.

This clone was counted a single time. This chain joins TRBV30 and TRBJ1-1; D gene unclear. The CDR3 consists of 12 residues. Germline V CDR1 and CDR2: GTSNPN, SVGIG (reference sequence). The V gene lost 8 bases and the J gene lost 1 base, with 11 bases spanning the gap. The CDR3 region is CAARRGNTEAFF. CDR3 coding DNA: TGTGCCGCCCGACGGGGGAACACTGAAGCTTTCTTT.